The entry that follows covers one T cell receptor (beta chain) sequence. No antigen is known for it. The source of the sample is a study of T-cell memory formation after mild COVID-19. Constant-segment primers were used for 5'RACE, and the resulting TCR alpha and TCR beta cDNA libraries carried sample barcodes and UMIs. MiXCR, run by TCRdb on the 5' RACE reads, gives a single entry per CDR3 protein. Here the sample spans around 140,000 distinct CDR3 sequences, 15% to 20% being singletons. The germline V and J ends were trimmed by 4 bases and 7 bases, with 12 bases remaining between them. From germline, CDR1 is SGHRS and CDR2 YFSETQ. This CDR3 is built from 13 residues. Findings and caveats of the study: Whether day 37 second-wave clones are SARS-CoV-2-specific was not confirmed. Clones that contracted clustered mainly in CM and EM if CD4+ and in EMRA if CD8+.

Specimen: PBMCs or a T cell subset sorted from them (not recorded which). This chain uses TRBV5-1 with TRBJ1-5; tentative D call: TRBD1 (5 bases). The source is an adult woman who had mild COVID-19 (a few samples of this study predate the infection). Cell type and time point are not known. DNA for the CDR3: TGCGCCAGCAGCCCACTAGGGGACCAGCCCCAGCATTTT. Its protein is CASSPLGDQPQHF.